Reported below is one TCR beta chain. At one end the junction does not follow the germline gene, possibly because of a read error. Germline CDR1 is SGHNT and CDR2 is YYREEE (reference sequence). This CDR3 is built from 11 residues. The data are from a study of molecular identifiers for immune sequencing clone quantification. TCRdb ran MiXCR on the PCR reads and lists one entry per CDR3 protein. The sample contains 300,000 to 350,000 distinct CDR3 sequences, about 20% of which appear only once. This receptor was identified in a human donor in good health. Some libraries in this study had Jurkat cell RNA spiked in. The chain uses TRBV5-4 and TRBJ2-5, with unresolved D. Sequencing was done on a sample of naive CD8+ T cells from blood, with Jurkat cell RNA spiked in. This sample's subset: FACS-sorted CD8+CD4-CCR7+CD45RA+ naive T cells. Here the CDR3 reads CASSLQGTQYF. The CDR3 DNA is TGTGCCAGCAGCTTGCAAGGGACCCAGTACTTC.